This TCR beta chain was found in a study of T-cell reconstitution after alpha-beta-depleted transplantation in children listed by TCRdb under 2016. Concerning the study at large: The study quantitatively tracked T-cell immune reconstitution after TCRalphabeta/CD19-depleted allogeneic hematopoietic cell transplantation in children using TCR repertoire profiling.

This clonotype was seen many times. What this receptor recognizes is not known. Base qualities are not recorded, but no much larger clone differs from it by a single base. Trimming leaves V shorter by 7 bases and J shorter by 4 bases, with the junction holding 10 bases beyond the gene matches. Counted from cysteine to phenylalanine, this CDR3 has 15 amino acids. Only the CDR3 portion is preserved as DNA: 45 bases, with reading frame beginning at the first base. What the treatment or condition label conveys for this sample: allogeneic hematopoietic cell transplantation with graft depleted of TCRalphabeta T cells and CD19 B cells. TCRalphabeta/CD19-depleted allogeneic hematopoietic cell grafts were given to the transplant recipients, all of whom were children. Overall study outcomes, separate from this receptor: The high TCRbeta diversity at day 60 in some patients was ascribed to recipient T cells and intrathymic progenitors that had survived conditioning. Over the following months the frequencies of hyperexpanded clones went down, and after one year T-cell counts and TCRbeta diversity were mostly credited to newly produced T cells. About two months after transplant, the apparently early recovery of alphabetaT-cell counts reportedly depended on just several hundred clones that had expanded rapidly and came from non-depleted graft cells.

Library prep was done by PCR. The sequencer was an Illumina HiSeq 2500. TCR libraries were prepared with molecular barcoding, using unique molecular identifiers to normalize TCRbeta repertoire quantification. Clones were called with MiXCR by TCRdb after fastp trimmed the public reads at Q25, and only in-frame beta chains were retained. Here each entry gathers all rows of one CDR3 protein and keeps the most common genes and DNA. The sample table records about 580,000 distinct CDR3 sequences; approximately 22% of these occur just once. The ten largest clonotypes hold approximately 14% of the sample. The sample was PBMCs, mostly from graft donor cells, taken 360 days after TCRalphabeta/CD19-depleted stem cell transplant. The V gene is TRBV12-3 or TRBV12-4 and the J gene is TRBJ2-1; 7 middle bases align to TRBD1. The receptor was isolated from a boy younger than two who had a stem cell transplant for acute myeloid leukemia, so the T cells may come from the graft donor. The nucleotide sequence reads TGTGCCAGCACCTCGGGGACAGCGCTTTACAATGAGCAGTTCTTC. Its product reads: CASTSGTALYNEQFF.